Listed below are T cell receptor beta chains from one sample, sequenced in a study of blood T cell repertoires in COVID-19. TCRdb's copy holds only in-frame clones and misses some; the assay was immunoSEQ multiplex PCR. This sample yields some 96,000 clones, of which about 89% are seen a single time; 10% belongs to the top ten. Sample: peripheral blood. Every receptor here comes from a man between 50 and 59 years old with acute or convalescent COVID-19. CDR3s include the opening cysteine and the closing phenylalanine or tryptophan. Fields, in order: CDR3 protein, CDR3 DNA, V gene, J gene, D gene, clone size. D genes are given only for firm matches. Some rows mark clone size as missing; the rest say once, few, many or name a class of expanded clone.

cdr3_aa: CASSQDRGTNIQYF; cdr3_nt: TGTGCCAGCAGCCAAGATAGAGGCACAAACATTCAGTACTTC; v_call: TRBV3-1/TRBV3-2; j_call: TRBJ2-4; d_call: .; clone_size: .
cdr3_aa: CASSQVTSGRAQTQYF; cdr3_nt: TGTGCCAGCAGCCAAGTGACTAGCGGGAGAGCACAGACCCAGTACTTC; v_call: TRBV3-1/TRBV3-2; j_call: TRBJ2-5; d_call: TRBD2; clone_size: once
cdr3_aa: CAWGRETEAFF; cdr3_nt: TGTGCCTGGGGCCGCGAAACTGAAGCTTTCTTT; v_call: TRBV30; j_call: TRBJ1-1; d_call: .; clone_size: .
cdr3_aa: CASSKTAIYEQYF; cdr3_nt: TGCGCCAGCAGCAAGACAGCTATCTACGAGCAGTACTTC; v_call: TRBV5-1; j_call: TRBJ2-7; d_call: .; clone_size: .
cdr3_aa: CASSIAGYNSPLHF; cdr3_nt: TGTGCCAGTAGTATCGCAGGGTATAATTCACCCCTCCACTTT; v_call: TRBV19; j_call: TRBJ1-6; d_call: .; clone_size: .
cdr3_aa: CASSLRGRDRDTEAFF; cdr3_nt: TGTGCCAGCAGCTTACGCGGGCGAGACAGGGACACTGAAGCTTTCTTT; v_call: TRBV11-3; j_call: TRBJ1-1; d_call: TRBD1; clone_size: .
cdr3_aa: CASSVTGGRSNQPQHF; cdr3_nt: TGTGCCAGCAGCGTAACAGGGGGAAGGAGCAATCAGCCCCAGCATTTT; v_call: TRBV7-2; j_call: TRBJ1-5; d_call: TRBD1; clone_size: once
cdr3_aa: CASSLGASATYEQYF; cdr3_nt: TGTGCCAGCAGCTTAGGAGCTAGCGCAACCTACGAGCAGTACTTC; v_call: TRBV7-3; j_call: TRBJ2-7; d_call: .; clone_size: .
cdr3_aa: CASSSRSRQFF; cdr3_nt: TGTGCCAGCAGCTCGAGGAGCCGTCAGTTCTTC; v_call: TRBV11-2; j_call: TRBJ2-1; d_call: .; clone_size: .
cdr3_aa: CASSRGGQETQYF; cdr3_nt: TGCGCCAGCAGCCGAGGGGGCCAAGAGACCCAGTACTTC; v_call: TRBV5-1; j_call: TRBJ2-5; d_call: .; clone_size: .
cdr3_aa: CASSLQRPTTTSNQPQHF; cdr3_nt: TGTGCCAGCTCACTTCAAAGGCCCACTACAACGAGCAATCAGCCCCAGCATTTT; v_call: TRBV18; j_call: TRBJ1-5; d_call: .; clone_size: .
cdr3_aa: CASSLGGALKNTIYF; cdr3_nt: TGTGCCAGCAGTTTAGGGGGGGCGCTGAAAAACACCATATATTTT; v_call: TRBV28; j_call: TRBJ1-3; d_call: .; clone_size: .
cdr3_aa: CASSPPVGSGRAYIGNHEQFF; cdr3_nt: TGTGCCAGCTCACCACCGGTGGGGAGCGGGAGGGCCTACATTGGTAACCATGAGCAGTTCTTC; v_call: TRBV18; j_call: TRBJ2-1; d_call: TRBD2; clone_size: .
cdr3_aa: CASSWTGQMNTEAFF; cdr3_nt: TGTGCCAGCAGTTGGACAGGACAGATGAACACTGAAGCTTTCTTT; v_call: TRBV6-5; j_call: TRBJ1-1; d_call: TRBD1; clone_size: .
cdr3_aa: CASKKGTGLNEQFF; cdr3_nt: TGTGCCAGCAAAAAAGGGACAGGGCTCAATGAGCAGTTCTTC; v_call: TRBV6-5; j_call: TRBJ2-1; d_call: TRBD1; clone_size: .
cdr3_aa: CASSIGLVGYNEQFF; cdr3_nt: TGTGCCAGTAGTATTGGACTAGTGGGTTACAATGAGCAGTTCTTC; v_call: TRBV19; j_call: TRBJ2-1; d_call: TRBD2; clone_size: .